This passage covers 19 T cell receptor beta chains from one sample sequenced in a study of shared clonotypes between healthy human individuals. Clones were sequenced by immunoSEQ multiplex PCR, and TCRdb holds only the in-frame ones, with some missing. The table lists roughly 2 million clones, about 95% of them singletons, with 0.85% to 1.3% in the top ten. CD45RO negativity and positive selection for CCR7 defined naive CD8 cells, a population that excluded terminally differentiated effector memory CD45RA+ cells. The sample consisted of naive CD8+ T cells sorted from blood. The origin of the receptors is a man aged 18 to 30 in good health.

This chain connects TRBV4-1 to TRBJ2-7; the D call may be TRBD1 or TRBD2 (5 bases each). Trimming removed 4 bases at V and 5 bases at J, with 18 bases between. CDR1 is MGHRA, CDR2 YSYEKL, per germline. The CDR3 is 15 amino acids. The CDR3 protein is CASSPGRGGFNEQYF. The CDR3 DNA reads as TGCGCCAGCAGCCCCGGTCGGGGCGGGTTTAACGAGCAGTACTTC.

The chain recombines TRBV7-9 with TRBJ1-4; 7 positions match TRBD1. V shed 5 bases, J shed 8 bases, and the junction held 8 bases outside the gene matches. CDR3 length: 14 residues. Germline CDR1 reads SEHNR; CDR2 reads FQNEAQ (reference sequence). The CDR3 region is CASSLTGREEKLFF. The CDR3 region has the DNA TGTGCCAGCAGCCTGACAGGGCGGGAAGAAAAACTGTTTTTT.

A remark on this clone: Other DNA sequences in this specimen translate into the identical CDR3. The chain is built from TRBV19 and TRBJ2-7; D tentatively reads TRBD1 or TRBD2 (5 bases each). The CDR3 runs to 13 residues. The V end lost 3 bases, the J end lost 4 bases, and 10 bases lay between the germline ends. Per germline, CDR1 LNHDA and CDR2 SQIVND (reference sequence). The CDR3 DNA is TGTGCCAGTAGTATCGGGGCTTTTTACGAGCAGTACTTC. Its translation is CASSIGAFYEQYF.

This clone was seen just once. The CDR3 loop reads CASSYWGYNEQFF. CDR3 DNA: TGTGCCAGCAGTTACTGGGGGTACAATGAGCAGTTCTTC. The gene calls are TRBV6-6 and TRBJ2-1; D possibly matches TRBD1 or TRBD2 (5 bases each). Trimming pared 1 base from V and 4 bases from J, leaving 5 bases between. Germline assignment: CDR1 MNHNY and CDR2 SVGAGI (reference sequence). The CDR3 loop spans 13 amino acids.

The DNA for the CDR3 is TGTGCCACCAACAACGGCCTCCTACAAGAGACCCAGTACTTC. This translates into CATNNGLLQETQYF. This sequence joins TRBV28 and TRBJ2-5; D is unclear. CDR1 is MDHEN and CDR2 is SYDVKM in the germline V gene. This CDR3 comprises 14 residues. Trimming removed 10 bases at V and 2 bases at J, with 17 bases between.

The chain employs TRBV6-5 and TRBJ2-7, with D unclear. The CDR3 covers 12 residues. Germline assignment: CDR1 MNHEY and CDR2 SVGAGI. Trimming removed 2 bases at V and 3 bases at J, with 5 bases between. The CDR3: CASSYLDYEQYF. The CDR3 coding sequence is TGTGCCAGCAGTTACCTAGACTACGAGCAGTACTTC.

This chain uses TRBV4-1 with TRBJ2-1; D is perhaps TRBD2 (5 bases). The germline V and J ends were trimmed by 3 bases and 4 bases, with 10 bases remaining between them. CDR3 length equals 14 residues. Per germline, CDR1 MGHRA and CDR2 YSYEKL. CDR3 protein: CASSHEGYYNEQFF. Here the CDR3 DNA reads TGCGCCAGCAGCCATGAGGGTTATTACAATGAGCAGTTCTTC.

The chain couples TRBV4-3 to TRBJ2-7; TRBD2 agrees at 8 bases. The J segment lost 4 bases and the V segment lost 1 base, leaving 6 bases of the junction unmatched. The CDR3 loop spans 15 amino acids. The germline CDR1 and CDR2 sequences are LGHNA and YSLEER. The CDR3 DNA follows: TGCGCCAGCAGCCAAGTCCCGGGACTAGTATACGAGCAGTACTTC. As protein: CASSQVPGLVYEQYF.

This clone was counted once. The chain uses TRBV6-6 and TRBJ2-7; 9 bases map to TRBD2. CDR1 and CDR2 (germline): MNHNY, SVGAGI (reference sequence). The CDR3 sequence is 15 residues long. V dropped 0 bases and J dropped 4; count of bases not matched to a gene: 4. CDR3 coding DNA: TGTGCCAGCAGTTACTCAGCGGGGGGCTCTTACGAGCAGTACTTC. Protein: CASSYSAGGSYEQYF.

The chain carries TRBV29-1 and TRBJ2-1, with 9 bases that match TRBD2. CDR1 and CDR2 (germline): SQVTM, ANQGSEA. The CDR3 extends over 14 amino acids. The ends lost 7 bases at V and 9 bases at J; junction bases unmatched: 13. CDR3 amino acids: CSERGESAGGEQFF. The CDR3 bases are TGCAGCGAGCGAGGGGAATCAGCGGGAGGTGAGCAGTTCTTC.

This chain connects TRBV6-5 to TRBJ2-5; D is unclear. The CDR3 spans 13 residues. Germline values: CDR1 MNHEY, CDR2 SVGAGI. The ends were cut back, 6 bases at V and 5 bases at J, with 13 bases in the middle. The CDR3 sequence: CASRIRAWETQYF. In DNA, the CDR3 is TGTGCCAGCAGAATCCGGGCGTGGGAGACCCAGTACTTC.

This rearrangement joins TRBV6-6 to TRBJ2-1, with 11 positions matching TRBD2. The germline CDR1 and CDR2 sequences are MNHNY and SVGAGI (reference sequence). The V segment lost 8 bases and the J segment 9 bases; nucleotides outside the gene matches: 6. The CDR3 has 13 residues. The CDR3 protein is CASLTSGSSEQFF. The CDR3, as DNA: TGTGCCAGCTTAACTAGCGGGAGCAGTGAGCAGTTCTTC.

In DNA form, the CDR3 reads TGTGCCAGCAGCTTGGGGACTTACACAGATACGCAGTATTTT. As protein: CASSLGTYTDTQYF. The rearrangement links TRBV5-4 to TRBJ2-3; D may be TRBD2 (5 bases). Germline CDR1 and CDR2: SGHNT and YYREEE (reference sequence). V was shortened by 0 bases and J by 2 bases, with 7 bases between the two germline ends. The CDR3 covers 14 residues.

On this clone: Other DNA sequences in the same sample also yield this CDR3. This chain uses TRBV27 with TRBJ2-3; D is ambiguous. Between the trimmed V and J ends, which lost 5 bases and 2 bases, there was a span of 5 bases. This CDR3 is built from 12 residues. The germline gives CDR1 MNHEY, CDR2 SMNVEV (reference sequence). CDR3 sequence (DNA): TGTGCCAGCAGTCCTCCCACAGATACGCAGTATTTT. Translated: CASSPPTDTQYF.

This clone was found once. V and J are TRBV13 and TRBJ2-7; TRBD2 is a possible D gene (6 bases). Trimming took 3 bases from V and 0 from J, leaving 15 bases between them. The CDR3 has 16 residues. Germline V gives CDR1 PRHDT, CDR2 FYEKMQ (reference sequence). CDR3 protein: CASSLGGNRLSYEQYF. The CDR3 nucleotides read TGTGCCAGCAGCTTGGGGGGAAACAGGCTCTCCTACGAGCAGTACTTC.

To note about this clone: Other nucleotide sequences from this sample produce the same CDR3. This rearrangement joins TRBV6-5 to TRBJ2-2; 7 positions agree with TRBD2. V shed 2 bases, J shed 7 bases, and the junction held 1 base outside the gene matches. This CDR3 is built from 13 residues. The germline gives CDR1 MNHEY, CDR2 SVGAGI. For the CDR3, the DNA is TGTGCCAGCAGTTACGGCGGGAGCGGGGAGCTGTTTTTT. Protein product: CASSYGGSGELFF.

Only one count was recorded for this clone. The rearrangement joins TRBV6-1 to TRBJ1-1, with D hard to call. V lost 6 bases, J lost 4 bases, and 18 bases lay in between. Germline CDR1 MNHNS, CDR2 SASEGT. The CDR3 is made up of 15 amino acids. The chain's CDR3 is CASSHTREGSTEAFF. In nucleotides, the CDR3 is TGTGCCAGCAGCCACACAAGGGAAGGGAGCACTGAAGCTTTCTTT.

V is TRBV5-1 and J is TRBJ2-5; weak D call: TRBD2 (6 bases). Germline V CDR1 and CDR2: SGHRS, YFSETQ. The CDR3 length is 14 residues. Trimming shortened V by 4 bases and J by 3 bases, and 13 bases separated the two germline ends. The CDR3 spells CASSAGTVEETQYF. In nucleotides, the CDR3 is TGCGCCAGCAGCGCGGGGACCGTAGAAGAGACCCAGTACTTC.

The chain uses TRBV27 and TRBJ1-6, with no clear D. This CDR3 has 13 amino acids. V lost 6 bases, J lost 5 bases, and 8 bases lay in between. CDR1 is MNHEY and CDR2 is SMNVEV in the germline V gene (reference sequence). CDR3 nucleotide sequence: TGTGCCAGCAGGCTTGGGGATAATTCACCCCTCCACTTT. It specifies CASRLGDNSPLHF.